One and the same sample provided the 27 T cell receptor beta chains below, sequenced in a study of vaccination and CD4 T cells after COVID-19. The Oncomine TCR Beta short-read assay was applied to DNA of cultured CD4+ T cells. TCRdb re-called the PCR reads through MiXCR, storing one row per CDR3 protein. The sample lists around 10,000 distinct CDR3 sequences, roughly two fifths occurring once. Treatment defined: roughly ten-day PBMC culture with coronavirus spike peptide pools or control peptides (ViraFEST assay). Their cognate antigens are unknown. The sequencing sample was made of CD4+ T cells from blood, cultured in vitro. The receptors shown here come from a human donor who had recovered from COVID-19.

This clonotype was found a few times. The chain employs TRBV7-9 and TRBJ1-2, with 8 nucleotides matching TRBD1. Germline loops: CDR1 SEHNR, CDR2 FQNEAQ (reference sequence). The length of the CDR3 is 13 residues. The ends lost 4 bases at V and 3 bases at J; junction bases unmatched: 1. The CDR3 here is CASSWGQDYGYTF. Here the CDR3 DNA reads TGTGCCAGCAGCTGGGGACAGGACTATGGCTACACCTTC.

As for this clonotype: The junction and the germline gene differ at one end; a read error may be behind it. The chain joins TRBV6-1 to TRBJ1-5, with D uncertain. CDR3 length: 17 residues. Germline V gene sequence: CDR1 MNHNS, CDR2 SASEGT. CDR3: CASSEILSGPPNPPQHF. Written as DNA, the CDR3 is TGTGCCAGCAGTGAAATACTTTCCGGGCCCCCTAATCCGCCCCAGCATTTT.

This rearrangement joins TRBV4-1 to TRBJ1-5; D is perhaps TRBD1 (5 bases). The germline CDR1 and CDR2 sequences are MGHRA and YSYEKL. Trimming shortened V by 4 bases and J by 1 base, and 17 bases separated the two germline ends. This CDR3 spans 17 amino acids. The CDR3 spells CASSREQGQKSNQPQHF. CDR3 DNA: TGCGCCAGCAGCCGGGAGCAGGGCCAAAAGAGCAATCAGCCCCAGCATTTT.

This clonotype was seen a few times. V usage is TRBV20-1 and J usage is TRBJ1-3; D not resolved. Trimming shortened V by 3 bases and J by 6 bases, and 18 bases separated the two germline ends. Germline values: CDR1 DFQATT, CDR2 SNEGSKA (reference sequence). The CDR3 extends over 15 amino acids. The CDR3 nucleotides are TGCAGTGCTAGTGGCGACCCACTCTGGGCAAACACCATATATTTT. This gives the protein CSASGDPLWANTIYF.

This clonotype was observed a handful of times. The V and J genes are TRBV20-1 and TRBJ1-6, with TRBD1 as a possible D gene (6 bases). The CDR3 contains 15 residues. Trimming took 6 bases from V and 9 from J, leaving 21 bases between them. The germline gives CDR1 DFQATT, CDR2 SNEGSKA (reference sequence). The CDR3 is CSAYGPAGAGSPLHF. CDR3 nucleotides: TGCAGTGCCTATGGACCGGCAGGGGCCGGTTCACCCCTCCACTTT.

Note on this clonotype: The junction and the germline gene differ at one end; a read error may be behind it. The chain employs TRBV5-1 and TRBJ1-6, with D unclear. The germline gives CDR1 SGHRS, CDR2 YFSETQ. The CDR3 is 13 residues long. The CDR3 nucleotides read TGTGCCAGCAGCTTGAGTCCCTATTCCACCCTCCACTTT. Protein: CASSLSPYSTLHF.

V is TRBV6-1 and J is TRBJ2-5; D is perhaps TRBD2 (7 bases). CDR1 and CDR2 (germline): MNHNS, SASEGT. Trimming removed 6 bases from V and 4 bases from J, with 15 bases in between. The CDR3 covers 14 residues. CDR3: CASRRGGGAETQYF. DNA of the CDR3: TGTGCCAGCAGGAGAGGTGGGGGGGCAGAGACCCAGTACTTC.

The table lists this clonotype with a few counts. The genes are TRBV11-3 and TRBJ2-3; 9 bases line up with TRBD2. The length of the CDR3 is 16 residues. J was trimmed by 4 bases and V by 4 bases; bases with no gene match: 9. CDR1 is SGHNT and CDR2 is YENEEA in the germline V gene. The CDR3 loop is CASSSPSGGIADTQYF. CDR3 DNA: TGTGCCAGCAGCTCCCCCAGCGGGGGGATCGCAGATACGCAGTATTTT.

The rearrangement uses TRBV19 and TRBJ2-1; 8 bases line up with TRBD1. In germline, CDR1 is LNHDA, CDR2 SQIVND (reference sequence). Germline trimming cut 7 bases from V and 3 bases from J; bases unmatched to any gene: 8. This CDR3 is built from 15 residues. This chain's CDR3 is CASTLDRAHYNEQFF. For the CDR3, the DNA is TGTGCCAGTACCCTGGACAGGGCGCACTACAATGAGCAGTTCTTC.

Here the CDR3 DNA reads TGTGCCAGCAGCCGCCAGGGGTACCGGTCGTCTGGAAACACCATATATTTT. Translation: CASSRQGYRSSGNTIYF. The rearrangement uses TRBV11-3 and TRBJ1-3, with D maybe TRBD1 (6 bases). Germline CDR1 SGHNT, CDR2 YENEEA. This CDR3 has 17 residues. V lost 5 bases and J 1 base, leaving 18 bases between the germline ends. The variable domain in full, with the rest retrieved from reference TRBV11-3 and TRBJ1-3, is EAGVVQSPRYKIIEKKQPVAFWCNPISGHNTLYWYLQNLGQGPELLIRYENEEAVDDSQLPKDRFSAERLKGVDSTLKIQPAELGDSAVYLCASSRQGYRSSGNTIYFGEGSWLTVV.

The gene calls are TRBV2 and TRBJ2-7; TRBD1 is a possible D gene (5 bases). From germline, CDR1 is SNHLY and CDR2 FYNNEI. The CDR3 contains 16 residues. Trimming left V 1 base short and J 1 base short, with 14 bases between. CDR3 DNA: TGTGCCAGCAGTGAAGGGTTCTGGACACCATCCTACGAGCAGTACTTC. This sequence encodes CASSEGFWTPSYEQYF.

V and J are TRBV6-1 and TRBJ2-5; 8 nucleotides align to TRBD2. V was clipped by 11 bases and J by 5 bases; unmatched bases: 19. Germline lookup yields CDR1 MNHNS and CDR2 SASEGT. The CDR3 loop spans 16 amino acids. The CDR3 nucleotides are TGTGCCTCCAAAAGATCCGGAGCGGGGGACTTCGAGACCCAGTACTTC. This gives the protein CASKRSGAGDFETQYF.

The rearrangement uses TRBV6-2 or TRBV6-3 and TRBJ1-1; D gene ambiguous. This CDR3 is 13 amino acids long. Between the trimmed V and J ends, which lost 8 bases and 3 bases, there was a span of 13 bases. Germline CDR1 and CDR2: MNHEY and SVGEGT. The chain's CDR3 is CASGPRFYTEAFF. Written as DNA, the CDR3 is TGTGCCAGCGGACCGCGATTTTACACTGAAGCTTTCTTT.

The V call is TRBV11-3, the J call TRBJ1-3; maybe TRBD1 (5 bases). The CDR3 runs to 15 residues. In germline, CDR1 is SGHNT, CDR2 YENEEA. With 5 bases removed from V and 4 bases from J, the gap between germline ends came to 15 bases. In DNA, the CDR3 is TGTGCCAGCAGCCCTCAGGGTCCCTCGGGAAACACCATATATTTT. This encodes CASSPQGPSGNTIYF.

The gene calls are TRBV20-1 and TRBJ1-1, with 8 bases matching TRBD1. CDR3 length: 16 residues. The V gene's germline CDR1 is DFQATT and CDR2 SNEGSKA (reference sequence). Germline trimming cut 5 bases from V and 4 bases from J; bases unmatched to any gene: 15. The CDR3 nucleotides are TGCAGTGCTGACAGTAGGCAGAGCGGACAGGGCACTGAAGCTTTCTTT. Translation gives CSADSRQSGQGTEAFF.

The chain joins TRBV4-2 to TRBJ2-3, with D possibly matching TRBD2 (5 bases). CDR1 is LGHNA, CDR2 YNFKEQ, per germline. The CDR3 has 18 amino acids. V was trimmed by 0 bases and J by 4 bases, leaving 20 bases between them. CDR3 bases: TGTGCCAGCAGCCAAGAGGAGGATAGACTGTTGGGCGCAGATACGCAGTATTTT. It is translated as CASSQEEDRLLGADTQYF.

This chain uses TRBV15 with TRBJ2-1, with 7 bases lining up with TRBD1. Unmatched junction bases numbered 4, after V lost 5 bases and J lost 6 bases. This CDR3 is 13 amino acids long. CDR1 LNHNV and CDR2 YYDKDF come from the germline V gene (reference sequence). CDR3 protein: CATSVYRGNEQFF. The DNA of the CDR3 is TGTGCCACCAGCGTATACAGGGGCAATGAGCAGTTCTTC.

This clonotype was seen more than once but under ten times. V is TRBV6-1 and J is TRBJ2-1; D gene ambiguous. Germline CDR1 MNHNS, CDR2 SASEGT. Trimming shortened V by 6 bases and J by 4 bases, and 4 bases separated the two germline ends. This CDR3 has 11 residues. Written as DNA, the CDR3 is TGTGCCAGCAGGGATTACAATGAGCAGTTCTTC. Its translation: CASRDYNEQFF.

This clonotype was detected a few times. V gene TRBV25-1 combines with J gene TRBJ2-5; no definite D call. This CDR3 region has 15 residues. Trimming cost V 8 bases and J 2 bases, with 18 bases left between them. The germline CDR1 and CDR2 sequences are MGHDK and SYGVNS. In DNA, the CDR3 is TGTGCCAGCCATGGGATTATCGGACCACAAGAGACCCAGTACTTC. Translated: CASHGIIGPQETQYF.

This chain links TRBV5-1 with TRBJ2-3, with D unclear. Trimming stripped 1 base from V and 2 bases from J, with 2 bases between. CDR1 SGHRS and CDR2 YFSETQ come from the germline V gene. The CDR3 is 12 residues long. The CDR3 here is CASSLNTDTQYF. CDR3 coding DNA: TGCGCCAGCAGCTTGAACACAGATACGCAGTATTTT.

As to this clonotype: A read error may produce the germline difference seen at one junction end. The V gene is TRBV29-1, the J gene TRBJ1-1; weak D call: TRBD1 (6 bases). Germline lookup yields CDR1 SQVTM and CDR2 ANQGSEA. There are 13 residues in the CDR3. The CDR3 loop reads CSAERGARTEAFF. The CDR3 bases are TGCAGCGCTGAACGGGGGGCGCGGACTGAAGCTTTCTTT. Looking up the rest from reference TRBV29-1 and TRBJ1-1 gives the full variable domain: SAVISQKPSRDICQRGTSLTIQCQVDSQVTMMFWYRQQPGQSLTLIATANQGSEATYESGFVIDKFPISRPNLTFSTLTVSNMSPEDSSIYLCSAERGARTEAFFGQGTRLTVV.

V is TRBV12-3 or TRBV12-4 and J is TRBJ2-5; 7 bases are shared with TRBD1. The CDR3 runs 16 residues. The trim removed 6 bases at V and 5 bases at J, leaving 15 bases unmatched. The CDR3 DNA sequence: TGTGCCAGCAGCCCCCAAATCACAGGGGTGGGGGAGACCCAGTACTTC. This translates into CASSPQITGVGETQYF.

The rearrangement joins TRBV4-1 to TRBJ1-2; no definite D call. There are 16 residues in the CDR3. Germline loops: CDR1 MGHRA, CDR2 YSYEKL. Trimming stripped 0 bases from V and 5 bases from J, with 16 bases between. CDR3 residues: CASSQDLPGWRYGYTF. In DNA, the CDR3 is TGCGCCAGCAGCCAAGATCTCCCCGGGTGGAGGTATGGCTACACCTTC.

By proportion, this clonotype is medium-sized (0.01 to 0.1%). The chain employs TRBV15 and TRBJ1-1; D not certain. Looked up from germline, CDR1 is LNHNV and CDR2 is YYDKDF (reference sequence). This CDR3 is 11 amino acids long. Trimming took off 4 bases at V and 11 bases at J, with 11 bases between the two ends. CDR3 sequence: CATSTTKRAFF. Here the CDR3 DNA reads TGTGCCACCAGCACGACCAAACGGGCTTTCTTT.

This clonotype is medium-sized in the sample. The rearrangement joins TRBV11-2 to TRBJ2-3; 7 bases fit TRBD1. Per germline, CDR1 SGHAT and CDR2 FQNNGV. This CDR3 is 15 amino acids long. The ends lost 6 bases at V and 5 bases at J; junction bases unmatched: 11. CDR3 sequence reads: CASRPVQGSRDTQYF. In DNA, the CDR3 is TGTGCCAGCAGGCCGGTACAGGGGTCAAGAGATACGCAGTATTTT.

The chain carries TRBV5-1 and TRBJ2-5; 7 nucleotides align to TRBD1. This CDR3 spans 16 amino acids. V lost 4 bases and J lost 5; bases outside the gene matches: 14. Germline V gene lookup returns CDR1 SGHRS and CDR2 YFSETQ. CDR3: CASSGMTGYFSETQYF. The DNA of the CDR3 is TGCGCCAGCAGCGGAATGACAGGGTACTTCTCGGAGACCCAGTACTTC.

CDR3 bases: TGTGCCAGCAGTTTATCGCCGCGAGGACCCCCCTATGGCTACACCTTC. Protein product: CASSLSPRGPPYGYTF. This chain connects TRBV27 to TRBJ1-2; no reliable D call. The CDR3 is made up of 16 amino acids. Germline lookup yields CDR1 MNHEY and CDR2 SMNVEV (reference sequence). V lost 0 bases, J lost 4 bases, and 15 bases lay in between.